This TCR beta chain came from a study of a mutant IDH1 vaccine in newly diagnosed glioma. For the study at large: All eight of the vaccinations patients received fell in weeks 1, 3, 5, 7, 11, 15, 19 and 23. Treated patients were roughly 62% male, approximately 38% female, mean age around 40 years. Receipt of radiotherapy, temozolomide, or both preceded the study, and most received both. Study-wide points: There seemed to be no relation between pseudoprogression and changes in top peripheral T cell clonotypes.

V lost 10 bases, J lost 7 bases, and 7 bases stayed unmatched. CDR3 length equals 12 residues. This clone is judged medium-sized. Its specificity is not known. This table comes from immunoSEQ multiplex PCR, and its TCRdb copy is limited to in-frame clones, with some not included. Among over 20,000 clones listed, around 79% were seen once. Specified time point: week 11, during vaccination. It was 300 ug of mutant IDH1 20-mer peptide that made up each vaccine dose, given with topical imiquimod. The sequences come from PBMCs, collected from a glioma patient whose treatment included an IDH1 peptide vaccine. The chain recombines TRBV5-3 with TRBJ2-2; 7 bases map to TRBD1. TRBV5-3 is designated an ORF whose function remains uncertain. The sequence was obtained from a man aged 40-49 years with glioma. The CDR3 DNA is TGTGCCCGAGAGGGGGCCGGCGGGGAGCTGTTTTTT. It is translated as CAREGAGGELFF.